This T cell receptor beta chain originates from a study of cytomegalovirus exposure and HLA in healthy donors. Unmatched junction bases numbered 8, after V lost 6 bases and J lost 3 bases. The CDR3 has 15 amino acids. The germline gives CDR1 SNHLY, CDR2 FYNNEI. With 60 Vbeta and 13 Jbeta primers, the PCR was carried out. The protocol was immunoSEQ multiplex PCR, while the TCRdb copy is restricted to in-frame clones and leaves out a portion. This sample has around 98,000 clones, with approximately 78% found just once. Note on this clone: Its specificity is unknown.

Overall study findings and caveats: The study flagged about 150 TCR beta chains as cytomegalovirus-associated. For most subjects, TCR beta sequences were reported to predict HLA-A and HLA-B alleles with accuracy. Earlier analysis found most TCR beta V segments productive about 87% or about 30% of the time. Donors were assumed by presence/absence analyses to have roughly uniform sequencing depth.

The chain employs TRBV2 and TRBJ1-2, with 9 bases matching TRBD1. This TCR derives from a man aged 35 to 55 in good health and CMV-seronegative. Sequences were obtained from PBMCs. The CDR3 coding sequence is TGTGCCAGCAGCCAATACAGGGGGCTGGACTATGGCTACACCTTC. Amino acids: CASSQYRGLDYGYTF.